This record covers a single T cell receptor beta chain. This clone may be a read error of a much larger clone one base away. The source of the sample is a study of molecular identifiers for immune sequencing clone quantification. TCRdb re-called the PCR reads through MiXCR, storing one row per CDR3 protein. Among roughly 630,000 distinct CDR3 sequences, approximately 24% were seen once, and the ten largest hold about 0.73%. This CDR3 has 13 residues. The germline gives CDR1 SQVTM, CDR2 ANQGSEA. The material sequenced was naive CD8+ T cells from blood, with Jurkat cell RNA spiked in. The subset is: FACS-sorted CD8+CD4-CCR7+CD45RA+ naive T cells. The chain couples TRBV29-1 to TRBJ1-2; D is possibly TRBD1 (5 bases). This clonotype originated in a human donor in good health. Some libraries in this study had Jurkat cell RNA spiked in. Here the CDR3 DNA reads TGCAGCGTTGGGGACGGGGCAGACTATGACTACACCTTC. Protein sequence: CSVGDGADYDYTF.